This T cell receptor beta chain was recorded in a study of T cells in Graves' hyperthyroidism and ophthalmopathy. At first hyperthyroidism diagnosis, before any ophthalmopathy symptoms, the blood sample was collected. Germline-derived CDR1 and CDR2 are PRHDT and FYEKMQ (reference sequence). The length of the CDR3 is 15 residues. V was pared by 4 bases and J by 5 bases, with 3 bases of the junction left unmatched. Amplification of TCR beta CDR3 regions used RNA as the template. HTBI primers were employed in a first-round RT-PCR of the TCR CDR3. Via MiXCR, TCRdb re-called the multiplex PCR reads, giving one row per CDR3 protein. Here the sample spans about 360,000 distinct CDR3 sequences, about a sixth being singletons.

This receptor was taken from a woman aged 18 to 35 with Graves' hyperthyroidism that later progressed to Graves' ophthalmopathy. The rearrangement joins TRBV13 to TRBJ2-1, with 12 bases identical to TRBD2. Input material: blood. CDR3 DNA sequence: TGTGCCAGCAGCTCGGGACTAGCGGGCCACAATGAGCAGTTCTTC. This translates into CASSSGLAGHNEQFF.